The 15 T cell receptor beta chains listed next were all sequenced from one sample in a study of cytomegalovirus exposure and HLA in healthy donors. With 60 Vbeta and 13 Jbeta primers, the PCR was carried out. Assay used: immunoSEQ multiplex PCR; TCRdb lists only in-frame clones, some missing. The data hold 130,000 to 150,000 clones, with 70% to 80% observed a single time. Material for sequencing was PBMCs. The receptor source for this set is a male donor in good health and CMV-seronegative.

The genes are TRBV6-5 and TRBJ2-1, with 11 bases matching TRBD2. The CDR3 is 14 amino acids. Looked up from germline, CDR1 is MNHEY and CDR2 is SVGAGI. V lost 7 bases, J lost 4 bases, and 3 bases stayed unmatched. In nucleotides, the CDR3 is TGTGCCAGCACTCGGACTAGCGGGTACAATGAGCAGTTCTTC. Amino acid sequence: CASTRTSGYNEQFF.

This clone turned up a few times. The chain has TRBV6-5 and TRBJ1-1, with D possibly TRBD1 on 5 matching bases. Germline V gene data show CDR1 as MNHEY and CDR2 as SVGAGI. The V gene lost 10 bases and the J gene lost 4 bases, with 22 bases spanning the gap. The CDR3 is 15 residues long. CDR3: CATSPPRGFGTEAFF. The CDR3 DNA reads TGTGCCACCTCCCCTCCTCGGGGGTTCGGCACTGAAGCTTTCTTT.

The chain recombines TRBV10-3 with TRBJ1-1; no reliable D call. V gave up 3 bases and J gave up 0 bases, with 5 bases separating them. The germline V gene encodes CDR1 ENHRY and CDR2 SYGVKD. The CDR3 loop spans 13 amino acids. The CDR3 protein is CAISDTVNTEAFF. For the CDR3, the DNA is TGTGCCATCAGTGACACAGTGAACACTGAAGCTTTCTTT.

This chain links TRBV29-1 with TRBJ2-5, with D perhaps TRBD1 (5 bases). The J call may not be correct, given that the DNA end is closer to TRBJ2-7. The CDR3 length is 12 residues. Per the germline V gene, CDR1 is SQVTM and CDR2 is ANQGSEA. The chain's CDR3 is CSVVGQSYEQYF. The DNA for the CDR3 is TGCAGCGTTGTGGGGCAGAGCTACGAGCAGTACTTC.

This clone showed up just once. The chain joins TRBV15 to TRBJ2-5; TRBD1 matches at 8 bases. Trimming removed 1 base from V and 5 bases from J; junction bases left unmatched: 6. Germline-derived CDR1 and CDR2 are LNHNV and YYDKDF (reference sequence). The CDR3 is 15 residues long. The CDR3 region has the DNA TGTGCCACCAGCAGAGTAGGACAGGGTGGGGAGACCCAGTACTTC. It specifies CATSRVGQGGETQYF.

This clone was recorded a few times. The chain links TRBV4-2 to TRBJ2-6; 10 bases fit TRBD1. The junction had 4 bases not matched to a gene; V was cut back by 1 base and J by 4 bases. Germline-derived CDR1 and CDR2 are LGHNA and YNFKEQ. This CDR3 spans 17 amino acids. The CDR3 DNA follows: TGTGCCAGCAGCCAAGGGGACAGGGGAGCAGGGGCCAACGTCCTGACTTTC. It translates to CASSQGDRGAGANVLTF.

This rearrangement joins TRBV10-1 to TRBJ2-2; D is ambiguous. The CDR3 is 13 amino acids. The V gene lost 2 bases and the J gene lost 6 bases, with 7 bases spanning the gap. Germline values: CDR1 WNHNN, CDR2 SYGVQD (reference sequence). The CDR3 spells CASSEEISGELFF. The DNA of the CDR3 is TGCGCCAGCAGTGAGGAGATTTCCGGGGAGCTGTTTTTT.

The chain links TRBV29-1 to TRBJ1-2; 7 bases line up with TRBD1. The germline gives CDR1 SQVTM, CDR2 ANQGSEA. The CDR3 covers 13 residues. J lost 6 bases, V lost 6 bases, and 10 bases had no gene match. CDR3 sequence reads: CSVFGSGQHGYTF. The DNA for the CDR3 is TGCAGCGTGTTTGGGTCGGGACAGCATGGCTACACCTTC.

The CDR3 region is CASSLELERFATQYF. Written as DNA, the CDR3 is TGTGCCAGCAGCTTGGAGCTTGAGAGATTTGCGACCCAGTACTTC. The V call is TRBV5-4, the J call TRBJ2-5; D uncertain. CDR3 size: 15 residues. Germline lookup yields CDR1 SGHNT and CDR2 YYREEE (reference sequence). V lost 0 bases and J 7 bases, leaving 16 bases between the germline ends. Full variable domain (missing parts from reference TRBV5-4 and TRBJ2-5): ETGVTQSPTHLIKTRGQQVTLRCSSQSGHNTVSWYQQALGQGPQFIFQYYREEENGRGNFPPRFSGLQFPNYSSELNVNALELDDSALYLCASSLELERFATQYFGPGTRLLVL.

V is TRBV10-3 and J is TRBJ1-1; D might be TRBD1 (6 bases). Trimming took off 0 bases at V and 7 bases at J, with 18 bases between the two ends. Germline values: CDR1 ENHRY, CDR2 SYGVKD. This CDR3 is 16 amino acids long. The CDR3 sequence: CAISESNLKRQVEAFF. DNA of the CDR3: TGTGCCATCAGTGAGTCTAATTTGAAGCGACAGGTTGAAGCTTTCTTT.

V gene TRBV6-5 combines with J gene TRBJ2-3; no definite D call. Germline V CDR1 and CDR2: MNHEY, SVGAGI. The CDR3 consists of 13 residues. The germline V and J ends were trimmed by 6 bases and 4 bases, with 11 bases remaining between them. CDR3 in amino acids: CASSPRVSDTQYF. The DNA for the CDR3 is TGTGCCAGCAGCCCCCGGGTCTCAGATACGCAGTATTTT.

The V and J genes are TRBV7-9 and TRBJ2-7, with D maybe TRBD2 (7 bases). Trimming removed 3 bases at V and 2 bases at J, with 20 bases between. This CDR3 contains 17 residues. Germline V CDR1 and CDR2: SEHNR, FQNEAQ (reference sequence). CDR3 region: CASSFLNPGGLTYEQYF. The CDR3 nucleotides read TGTGCCAGCAGCTTCTTGAACCCGGGGGGCCTGACCTACGAGCAGTACTTC.

V gene TRBV5-1 combines with J gene TRBJ2-1, with D possibly TRBD1 on 6 matching bases. V was cut by 2 bases and J by 5 bases, with 14 bases left in between. The length of the CDR3 is 15 residues. Per the germline V gene, CDR1 is SGHRS and CDR2 is YFSETQ. CDR3 coding DNA: TGCGCCAGCAGCTTAACTACAGGGACAAACAATGAGCAGTTCTTC. Translating gives CASSLTTGTNNEQFF. Together with reference TRBV5-1 and TRBJ2-1, the CDR3 gives the full variable domain: KAGVTQTPRYLIKTRGQQVTLSCSPISGHRSVSWYQQTPGQGLQFLFEYFSETQRNKGNFPGRFSGRQFSNSRSEMNVSTLELGDSALYLCASSLTTGTNNEQFFGPGTRLTVL.

CDR3 residues: CASSPGEYELLKETQYF. In DNA form, the CDR3 reads TGTGCCAGCAGCCCTGGAGAGTACGAGTTGCTTAAGGAGACCCAGTACTTC. This rearrangement joins TRBV11-2 to TRBJ2-5; D is uncertain. The ends were cut back, 5 bases at V and 5 bases at J, with 24 bases in the middle. The CDR3 is made up of 17 amino acids. Germline V lookup: CDR1 SGHAT, CDR2 FQNNGV.

The chain carries TRBV6-5 and TRBJ1-1; D not certain. The germline V gene encodes CDR1 MNHEY and CDR2 SVGAGI. CDR3 length equals 13 residues. V was shortened by 4 bases and J by 1 base, with 7 bases between the two germline ends. The CDR3 region has the DNA TGTGCCAGCAGTTTTCGACAGAACACTGAAGCTTTCTTT. Amino acids: CASSFRQNTEAFF.